These 3 T cell receptor beta chains were sequenced from one sample in a study of T cells in localized non-small cell lung cancer. Libraries were prepared by immunoSEQ multiplex PCR; TCRdb keeps only in-frame clonotypes and omits some of them. The sample includes 2,500 to 3,500 clones, 36% of them seen just once. This specimen consisted of lung tumor tissue, obtained before any cancer treatment. The origin of the receptors is a male donor older than 55 with stage I squamous cell lung carcinoma.

This clone came up a few times. The V gene is TRBV2, the J gene TRBJ2-1; the match to TRBD1 covers 8 bases. The V gene's germline CDR1 is SNHLY and CDR2 FYNNEI. With 8 bases clipped from V and 6 bases from J, the junction kept 9 bases outside the gene matches. This CDR3 is 14 amino acids long. CDR3 residues: CASLLQGESNEQFF. The CDR3 DNA is TGTGCCAGCCTTTTACAGGGGGAAAGCAATGAGCAGTTCTTC.

The rearrangement links TRBV19 to TRBJ2-1, with 11 bases lining up with TRBD2. The CDR3 loop spans 13 amino acids. The germline V gene has CDR1 LNHDA and CDR2 SQIVND (reference sequence). The J segment lost 5 bases and the V segment lost 8 bases, leaving 2 bases of the junction unmatched. The CDR3 region has the DNA TGTGCCAGTGGGACTAGCGGAAACAATGAGCAGTTCTTC. It yields the protein CASGTSGNNEQFF.

The J gene is TRBJ1-5, the V gene TRBV11-3; 11 bases agree with TRBD1. Per the germline V gene, CDR1 is SGHNT and CDR2 is YENEEA. With V trimmed by 4 bases and J by 6 bases, 8 bases remained unmatched. The CDR3 has 16 amino acids. The CDR3 DNA reads as TGTGCCAGCAGCTCTACCGGGACAGGGGGATTTCAGCCCCAGCATTTT. The encoded protein is CASSSTGTGGFQPQHF.